This T cell receptor (beta chain) comes out of a study of cytomegalovirus exposure and HLA in healthy donors. Study observations and caveats: Trimming of TCR beta V- and J-genes showed a link, identified in a later analysis, to a missense DCLRE1C variant. Sequencing likely caused a cluster of highly shared sequence variants. The study listed approximately 170 cytomegalovirus-associated TCR beta chains.

The PCR employed 60 Vbeta primers together with 13 Jbeta primers. In the source study's methods: As a later analysis found, there were roughly 80 million unique TCR beta chains, of which roughly 11 million were shared. Sequenced by immunoSEQ multiplex PCR; TCRdb stores in-frame clones only, minus some. V, J and clone size are taken as reported in that table, and D and trimming were inferred from the DNA itself. The top ten hold around 4.8% of the sample, which has 150,000 to 200,000 clones, 79% seen once. Germline V gene sequence: CDR1 SGDLS, CDR2 YYNGEE. The CDR3 runs 15 residues. Between the trimmed V and J ends, which lost 0 bases and 0 bases, there was a span of 6 bases. A remark on this clone: No antigen is known for it.

V gene TRBV9 combines with J gene TRBJ2-2; D is unresolved. The sequence was collected from a woman aged 25 to 45 in good health and CMV-seropositive. Specimen: PBMCs. The CDR3 nucleotides are TGTGCCAGCAGCGTAGCCCGGGCGAACACCGGGGAGCTGTTTTTT. Translated, it gives CASSVARANTGELFF.